This T cell receptor beta chain is drawn from a study of cytomegalovirus exposure and HLA in healthy donors. This CDR3 comprises 14 residues. CDR1 SGHRS and CDR2 YFSETQ come from the germline V gene. V was clipped by 1 base and J by 0 bases, with 6 bases between them. There were likely unrecorded immune exposures, though donors were nominally healthy when sampled. The PCR ran on 60 Vbeta and 13 Jbeta primers. Authors' methods: The count from a later analysis was about 80 million unique TCR beta chains, some 10 million of them shared. The assay was immunoSEQ multiplex PCR, and TCRdb's table has in-frame clones only and misses some. The V and J calls and clone size were taken over from that table, and D and trimming were inferred from the DNA. The sample contains about 150,000 clones, 64% of which appear only once. This clone showed up just a few times.

This sequence originates from a woman aged 25 to 39 in good health and CMV-seropositive. The specimen was PBMCs. The rearrangement links TRBV5-1 to TRBJ2-3; D unresolved. In nucleotides, the CDR3 is TGCGCCAGCAGCTTGCAAACTAGCACAGATACGCAGTATTTT. It is translated as CASSLQTSTDTQYF.